The 2 T cell receptor beta chains listed next were all sequenced from one sample in a study of T cells in Graves' hyperthyroidism and ophthalmopathy. Amplification of TCR beta CDR3 regions used RNA as the template. During a first-round RT-PCR of the TCR CDR3, the HTBI primer set was used. MiXCR was run by TCRdb on the multiplex PCR reads, yielding one entry per CDR3 protein. The sample contains some 490,000 distinct CDR3 sequences, 22% of which appear only once. Source material: blood. The receptors originated from a woman aged 65 to 85 with Graves' ophthalmopathy.

In regard to this clonotype: A read error is possible here, since a much larger clone lies one base away. Because it lacks the conserved phenylalanine or tryptophan at the end, this CDR3 is likely a read error. This chain connects TRBV12-3 or TRBV12-4 to TRBJ1-2; TRBD1 is a possible D gene (5 bases). CDR3 length equals 14 residues. Trimming took off 4 bases at V and 2 bases at J, with 11 bases between the two ends. The CDR3 here is CASSSGLINYGYTL. The CDR3, as DNA: TGTGCCAGCAGTTCGGGACTGATCAACTATGGCTACACCCTC.

The rearrangement links TRBV18 to TRBJ1-4, with D unclear. The V gene's germline CDR1 is KGHSH and CDR2 LQKENI. With 1 base removed from V and 5 bases from J, the gap between germline ends came to 8 bases. This CDR3 contains 14 residues. CDR3 coding DNA: TGTGCCAGCTCACCACGGAAAGGGAATGAAAAACTGTTTTTT. It is translated as CASSPRKGNEKLFF.